This TCR beta chain was profiled in a study of beta chain features in type 1 diabetes. Whole-study results and caveats: Among type 1 diabetes patients, VDJ junctions had fewer insertions and more deletions. The question of HLA type influencing TCRB rearrangement was one that remained unresolved here.

Trimming removed 4 bases from V and 3 bases from J, with 17 bases in between. This CDR3 region has 17 residues. CDR1 and CDR2 (germline): SGHRS, YFSETQ. As to this clone: Antigen specificity is unknown.

Expressed TCRB transcripts got sequenced, as all isolated RNA was reverse transcribed. Regulatory, naive and central memory T cell samples averaged about 3.5 million reads. Here immunoSEQ multiplex PCR was the method, and the copy in TCRdb shows in-frame clones only, minus some. The sample holds roughly 380,000 clones, around 20% seen once. The sample taken for sequencing was naive CD4+ T cells from blood. This TCR was recovered from a woman aged 18-29 years in good health. The chain combines TRBV5-1 with TRBJ1-6; D unclear. The CDR3 coding sequence is TGCGCCAGCAGCCCTGGATGGACTGGACTCTATAATTCACCCCTCCACTTT. Protein product: CASSPGWTGLYNSPLHF.